The clone carrying this TCR beta chain was counted at least ten times. Its antigen is not known. CDR1 is SEHNR, CDR2 FQNEAQ, per germline (reference sequence). Trimming cost V 5 bases and J 4 bases, with 17 bases left between them. CDR3 length equals 15 residues. This sample is drawn from a study of T-cell memory formation after mild COVID-19. Turning to the study itself: TCR clusters mostly belonged to single donors.

The 5'RACE method, run with constant-segment primers, produced TCR alpha and TCR beta cDNA libraries (carrying sample barcodes and UMIs). TCRdb called the 5' RACE reads again in MiXCR, with one record for every CDR3 protein. The profile shows hundreds of thousands of distinct CDR3 sequences, approximately 18% of them singletons. Overall study findings and caveats: For contracting clones, CD4+ ones sat mainly in CM and EM, CD8+ in EMRA.

The chain is built from TRBV7-9 and TRBJ1-1; tentative D call: TRBD1 (5 bases). The clonotype comes from a man in his late teens or twenties who had mild COVID-19 (a few samples of this study predate the infection). Cell type and time point are not known. Sequencing was done on a sample of PBMCs or a T cell subset sorted from them (not recorded which). CDR3 in DNA: TGTGCCAGCAGCCAGGTTTTTGGGGGGACCACTGAAGCTTTCTTT. It translates to CASSQVFGGTTEAFF.